The 26 T cell receptor beta chains in this list originate from one sample, sequenced in a study of blood T cell repertoires in COVID-19. The assay was immunoSEQ multiplex PCR, and TCRdb's table has in-frame clones only and misses some. Altogether some 100,000 clones are present, just over 85% being singletons, with the ten largest covering 7% to 8.5%. Material: peripheral blood. The receptor source for this set is a woman aged 70-85 years with acute or convalescent COVID-19.

With regard to this clone: An end of the junction does not agree with germline; a read error may underlie this. The rearrangement joins TRBV18 to TRBJ2-7, with D possibly matching TRBD1 (6 bases). The V gene's germline CDR1 is KGHSH and CDR2 LQKENI. CDR3 size: 14 residues. CDR3 nucleotide sequence: TGTGCCACCTCACAGGCCGGACAGTTCTACGAGCAGTACTTC. Protein sequence: CATSQAGQFYEQYF.

The chain carries TRBV10-2 and TRBJ2-3; 10 bases line up with TRBD2. Germline trimming cut 4 bases from V and 0 bases from J; bases unmatched to any gene: 13. CDR3 size: 19 residues. The germline CDR1 and CDR2 sequences are WSHSY and SAAADI. CDR3 coding DNA: TGCGCCAGCAGTGTCACGGCGAGCGGGAGGGCCTCTAGCACAGATACGCAGTATTTT. Translated: CASSVTASGRASSTDTQYF.

J is TRBJ1-5 and V is TRBV20-1; 7 bases are a match to TRBD1. J gave up 0 bases and V 3 bases, and 8 bases lay outside the gene matches. The germline V gene encodes CDR1 DFQATT and CDR2 SNEGSKA (reference sequence). The CDR3 has 16 amino acids. The CDR3 protein is CSASRTGPYSNQPQHF. The CDR3 nucleotides read TGCAGTGCTAGTCGGACAGGTCCATATAGCAATCAGCCCCAGCATTTT.

This chain links TRBV10-3 with TRBJ1-1; D call uncertain. Deletions cut 2 bases from V and 1 base from J, with 11 bases between. Germline CDR1 ENHRY, CDR2 SYGVKD. The CDR3 has 15 residues. The CDR3 coding sequence is TGTGCCATCAGTGAGGGGTCGGCGGGGAACACTGAAGCTTTCTTT. It translates to CAISEGSAGNTEAFF.

This rearrangement joins TRBV5-1 to TRBJ1-5; perhaps TRBD1 as D (5 bases). V shed 0 bases and J shed 10 bases, with 20 bases lying between them. This CDR3 region has 16 residues. Germline CDR1 SGHRS, CDR2 YFSETQ. CDR3 DNA sequence: TGCGCCAGCAGCTTGGCCGACTCAGGGTCTGGGTCTCCCCAGCATTTT. Protein sequence: CASSLADSGSGSPQHF.

This chain uses TRBV10-2 with TRBJ2-7, with 11 bases identical to TRBD2. The length of the CDR3 is 13 residues. V trimming: 7 bases; J trimming: 4 bases; junction bases outside the gene matches: 3. CDR1 is WSHSY, CDR2 SAAADI, per germline. CDR3 region: CASTPSGGYEQYF. The CDR3 nucleotides are TGCGCCAGCACTCCTAGCGGGGGGTACGAGCAGTACTTC.

The rearrangement joins TRBV18 to TRBJ2-1, with 11 bases lining up with TRBD2. The V and J ends lost 1 base and 10 bases, in that order; junction bases with no gene match: 9. This CDR3 comprises 16 residues. CDR1 is KGHSH and CDR2 is LQKENI in the germline V gene. The DNA of the CDR3 is TGTGCCAGCTCACCACAAGTAGCGGGAGGGCCGGTGGAGCAGTTCTTC. Protein product: CASSPQVAGGPVEQFF.

The chain recombines TRBV6-5 with TRBJ2-2; TRBD1 aligns across 8 bases. This CDR3 has 15 residues. The germline V gene encodes CDR1 MNHEY and CDR2 SVGAGI. Losses at the gene ends were 8 bases for V and 4 bases for J; bases not matched to a gene: 9. The CDR3 DNA follows: TGTGCCAGCGCCACCCGACAGGGGAGCACCGGGGAGCTGTTTTTT. Its protein is CASATRQGSTGELFF.

The rearrangement links TRBV12-3 or TRBV12-4 to TRBJ1-1, with D unclear. Trimming stripped 6 bases from V and 6 bases from J, with 11 bases between. The CDR3 is 12 residues long. This chain's CDR3 is CASSPETAEAFF. The CDR3, as DNA: TGTGCCAGCAGCCCTGAAACAGCTGAAGCTTTCTTT.

The chain links TRBV3-1 (or the pseudogene TRBV3-2) to TRBJ1-4; D is ambiguous. Germline lookup yields CDR1 LGHDT and CDR2 YNNKEL (reference sequence). V lost 4 bases to trimming and J lost 7 bases, with 4 bases between them. The CDR3 sequence is 11 residues long. CDR3 sequence reads: CASSLSEKLFF. Written as DNA, the CDR3 is TGTGCCAGCAGCCTTAGTGAAAAACTGTTTTTT.

This chain connects TRBV25-1 to TRBJ1-2, with D hard to call. Germline CDR1 and CDR2: MGHDK and SYGVNS. V was clipped by 1 base and J by 2 bases, with 8 bases between them. CDR3 size: 14 residues. CDR3 region: CASSEFPGNYGYTF. The CDR3 DNA is TGTGCCAGCAGTGAATTCCCGGGAAACTATGGCTACACCTTC.

This chain joins TRBV29-1 and TRBJ2-3, with D perhaps matching TRBD2 (5 bases). The CDR3 runs 15 residues. From germline, CDR1 is SQVTM and CDR2 ANQGSEA. The germline V and J ends were trimmed by 4 bases and 1 base, with 15 bases remaining between them. The CDR3 spells CSVVGSLKGTDTQYF. The CDR3 region has the DNA TGCAGCGTTGTTGGGAGTTTAAAGGGCACAGATACGCAGTATTTT.

The rearrangement uses TRBV19 and TRBJ1-2; unclear D gene. V dropped 1 base and J dropped 8 bases, with 11 bases sitting between them. The CDR3 contains 13 residues. Germline V gene lookup returns CDR1 LNHDA and CDR2 SQIVND (reference sequence). The CDR3 loop is CASSIVEGSGYTF. The CDR3 DNA follows: TGTGCCAGTAGTATAGTGGAGGGATCGGGCTACACCTTC.

The chain joins TRBV19 to TRBJ1-6; no clear D gene. The length of the CDR3 is 13 residues. Germline loops: CDR1 LNHDA, CDR2 SQIVND (reference sequence). The germline V and J ends were trimmed by 7 bases and 5 bases, with 9 bases remaining between them. DNA for the CDR3: TGTGCCAGTACCTCCGTAAATAATTCACCCCTCCACTTT. As protein: CASTSVNNSPLHF. Full variable domain (remainder filled in from reference TRBV19 and TRBJ1-6): DGGITQSPKYLFRKEGQNVTLSCEQNLNHDAMYWYRQDPGQGLRLIYYSQIVNDFQKGDIAEGYSVSREKKESFPLTVTSAQKNPTAFYLCASTSVNNSPLHFGNGTRLTVT.

The J gene is TRBJ1-2, the V gene TRBV6-5, with D unresolved. The CDR3 runs 14 residues. Trimming removed 0 bases from V and 7 bases from J, with 12 bases in between. Germline CDR1 reads MNHEY; CDR2 reads SVGAGI. The CDR3 loop reads CASSYSGESSGYTF. The CDR3 nucleotides are TGTGCCAGCAGTTACTCCGGGGAATCAAGTGGCTACACCTTC.

CDR3 region: CATSVPGGGRTGELFF. The CDR3 coding sequence is TGTGCCACCAGTGTTCCCGGAGGGGGCCGAACCGGGGAGCTGTTTTTT. The V and J genes are TRBV24-1 and TRBJ2-2; tentatively, D is TRBD1 (7 bases). There are 16 residues in the CDR3. CDR1 KGHDR and CDR2 SFDVKD come from the germline V gene. V gave up 5 bases and J gave up 5 bases, with 17 bases separating them.

The gene calls are TRBV2 and TRBJ1-4, with 8 positions matching TRBD1. There are 14 residues in the CDR3. The germline V gene encodes CDR1 SNHLY and CDR2 FYNNEI. Losses at the gene ends were 5 bases for V and 7 bases for J; bases not matched to a gene: 6. CDR3 in DNA: TGTGCCAGCAGTCCTCCAGGGGGCACTGAAAAACTGTTTTTT. Amino acid sequence: CASSPPGGTEKLFF.

There are a few counts of this clone. The chain recombines TRBV5-1 with TRBJ2-2; TRBD2 is a possible D gene (5 bases). Germline loops: CDR1 SGHRS, CDR2 YFSETQ. The CDR3 length is 14 residues. The V end lost 1 base, the J end lost 7 bases, and 11 bases lay between the germline ends. The CDR3 reads CASSLTGVYGELFF. The DNA for the CDR3 is TGCGCCAGCAGCTTGACCGGGGTGTACGGGGAGCTGTTTTTT.

In DNA, the CDR3 is TGTGCCAGCAGCCGACAGGAAAACTATGGCTACACCTTC. Its protein product is CASSRQENYGYTF. This rearrangement joins TRBV6-5 to TRBJ1-2; the D gene is possibly TRBD1 (6 bases). CDR3 length: 13 residues. V was trimmed by 6 bases and J by 2 bases, leaving 10 bases between them. Germline V gives CDR1 MNHEY, CDR2 SVGAGI.

This clone was seen only once. The chain links TRBV9 to TRBJ2-5; the D gene is possibly TRBD1 (6 bases). The V end lost 1 base, the J end lost 2 bases, and 21 bases lay between the germline ends. CDR3 length: 18 residues. Germline V lookup: CDR1 SGDLS, CDR2 YYNGEE. The CDR3 coding sequence is TGTGCCAGCAGCGTAAGTCTAGGGGTCTTGGACAGACAAGAGACCCAGTACTTC. Translating it yields CASSVSLGVLDRQETQYF.

This rearrangement joins TRBV6-5 to TRBJ2-1; 10 nucleotides line up with TRBD2. This CDR3 is 15 amino acids long. V was pared by 10 bases and J by 4 bases, with 10 bases of the junction left unmatched. From germline, CDR1 is MNHEY and CDR2 SVGAGI. CDR3 in amino acids: CATTLRTSGYNEQFF. CDR3 DNA sequence: TGTGCCACCACCCTCCGGACTAGCGGATACAATGAGCAGTTCTTC.

This chain uses TRBV27 with TRBJ1-6, with 7 bases matching TRBD1. V dropped 4 bases and J dropped 8; count of bases not matched to a gene: 8. CDR3 length: 15 amino acids. Germline V lookup: CDR1 MNHEY, CDR2 SMNVEV (reference sequence). The CDR3 reads CASSSRTGWDSPLHF. The CDR3 DNA reads as TGTGCCAGCAGTTCCCGGACAGGATGGGATTCACCCCTCCACTTT.

This rearrangement joins TRBV5-1 to TRBJ2-1, with D possibly matching TRBD2 (6 bases). The CDR3 spans 16 residues. The ends were cut back, 0 bases at V and 2 bases at J, with 12 bases in the middle. Germline CDR1 is SGHRS and CDR2 is YFSETQ. The CDR3 reads CASSLEWGTAYNEQFF. The CDR3 nucleotides are TGCGCCAGCAGCTTGGAGTGGGGGACTGCCTACAATGAGCAGTTCTTC.

The chain couples TRBV3-1 (or the pseudogene TRBV3-2) to TRBJ1-2; D is ambiguous. Deletions cut 0 bases from V and 8 bases from J, with 13 bases between. Germline CDR1 LGHDT, CDR2 YNNKEL (reference sequence). This CDR3 spans 14 amino acids. Here the CDR3 reads CASSQDGPRGGYTF. Written as DNA, the CDR3 is TGTGCCAGCAGCCAAGACGGGCCCCGCGGGGGCTACACCTTC.

This rearrangement joins TRBV19 to TRBJ2-3; D perhaps matches TRBD2 (6 bases). Between the trimmed V and J ends, which lost 3 bases and 4 bases, there was a span of 11 bases. This CDR3 is 14 amino acids long. Per the germline V gene, CDR1 is LNHDA and CDR2 is SQIVND (reference sequence). Here the CDR3 DNA reads TGTGCCAGTAGTATCACCGGAGGGCCAGATACGCAGTATTTT. Protein sequence: CASSITGGPDTQYF.

The chain carries TRBV5-1 and TRBJ1-1; a possible D gene is TRBD1 (6 bases). Germline CDR1 reads SGHRS; CDR2 reads YFSETQ. This CDR3 is built from 20 residues. The ends were cut back, 2 bases at V and 1 base at J, with 27 bases in the middle. The CDR3 is CASSFGILIIQGTRNTEAFF. DNA of the CDR3: TGCGCCAGCAGCTTTGGTATTCTGATAATCCAGGGGACTAGGAACACTGAAGCTTTCTTT.